This T cell receptor beta chain is drawn from a study of early T cells in non-severe SARS-CoV-2 infection (dated by TCRdb to the early 2020s). The study in broad terms: Because TCR sequencing was done on bulk RNA from unsorted whole blood, the alpha and beta chains could not be paired.

The table lists this clonotype with a few counts. Its antigen remains undetermined. No quality values exist for individual bases; no much larger clone is one base distant. Overall study results and their limits: VDJdb matching was skewed toward anti-spike CD8 responses, so virus-specific expansions were likely underestimated and private and CD4 specificities were missed.

Library construction relied on 5' RACE. For sequencing, a NextSeq 500 was employed. In the TCR library protocol, unique molecular identifiers were attached to individual cDNA molecules to correct for PCR bias and sequencing error. Both TCR alpha and beta chains were sequenced, and tight co-correlation was observed between alpha and beta sequence abundances in each sample. Per the authors' processing: V gene, J gene and CDR3 annotation of TCR sequences was performed with Decombinator V4. TCRs were defined as expanded if a significant change between any two time points was detected under a Poisson model with p below 0.0001. TCR abundances were normalised to the total number of TCRs sequenced in each sample and reported as counts per million. TRAV1-2 paired with TRAJ12, TRAJ20 or TRAJ33 defined MAIT TCRs, while TRAV10 paired with TRAJ18 defined iNKT TCRs. VDJdb, accessed on 1 November 2021, was searched for TCRs annotated for CMV, EBV and SARS-CoV-2, and TCRs annotated for more than one antigen were excluded. The public reads were reprocessed in TCRdb via fastp at Q25 and MiXCR, keeping in-frame beta chains. Rows are unified per CDR3 protein, each entry keeping the most common DNA and genes. The V and J calls and clone size are TCRdb's, not the authors'. The sample table records fewer than 85,000 distinct CDR3 sequences; over 9% of these occur just once. 12% of the sample rests with the top ten.

Based on the germline V gene (reference sequence), the CDR1 and CDR2 sequences are SSHAT and FNYEAQ. From the cysteine through the phenylalanine, the CDR3 covers 13 amino acids. CDR3 DNA is the only sequence kept; it has 39 bases, read in frame from the first base. Between the V and J ends, shortened by 6 bases and 7 bases respectively, the junction contains 12 bases. Set within a cohort of healthcare workers in London, UK, this nested case-control study involved weekly PCR testing of nasopharyngeal swabs along with blood sampling. Healthcare workers were recruited between 23 and 31 March 2020, during the week of the UK lockdown, and were followed weekly for up to roughly 15 weeks.

This receptor was identified in an adult who was a healthcare worker with PCR-confirmed SARS-CoV-2 infection or an uninfected control (not recorded which). The sample was whole blood, taken at baseline. The chain joins TRBV7-7 to TRBJ2-2, with the D gene call left open. This receptor carries the CDR3 CASSPRTDGELFF. Read as DNA, the sequence is TGTGCCAGCAGTCCTAGGACGGACGGGGAGCTGTTTTTT.